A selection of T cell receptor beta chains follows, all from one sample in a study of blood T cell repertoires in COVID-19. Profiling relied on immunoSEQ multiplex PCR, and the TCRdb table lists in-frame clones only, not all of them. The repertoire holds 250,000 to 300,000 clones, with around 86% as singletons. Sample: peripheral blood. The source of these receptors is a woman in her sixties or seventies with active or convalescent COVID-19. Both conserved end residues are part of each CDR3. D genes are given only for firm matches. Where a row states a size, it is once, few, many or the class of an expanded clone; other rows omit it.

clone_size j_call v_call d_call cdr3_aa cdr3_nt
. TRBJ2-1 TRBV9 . CASSPRQGWTYNEQFF TGTGCCAGCAGCCCCCGGCAGGGGTGGACCTACAATGAGCAGTTCTTC
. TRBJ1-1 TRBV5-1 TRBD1 CASSSTGARNTEAFF TGCGCCAGCAGCTCCACAGGGGCCCGGAACACTGAAGCTTTCTTT
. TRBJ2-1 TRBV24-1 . CATSALGGDHNEQFF TGTGCCACCAGTGCCCTAGGGGGGGACCACAATGAGCAGTTCTTC
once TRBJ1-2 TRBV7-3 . CASSFRGLDESGGYTF TGTGCCAGCAGCTTCAGAGGGTTGGACGAATCGGGTGGCTACACCTTC
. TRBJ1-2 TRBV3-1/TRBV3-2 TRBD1 CASSLGTDSPITF TGTGCCAGCAGCCTTGGGACAGATTCACCTATTACCTTC
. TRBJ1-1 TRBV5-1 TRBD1 CASRGQGNTEAFF TGCGCCAGCAGGGGACAGGGCAACACTGAAGCTTTCTTT
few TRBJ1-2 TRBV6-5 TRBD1 CASRQGIAGYTF TGTGCCAGCCGACAGGGGATTGCTGGCTACACCTTC
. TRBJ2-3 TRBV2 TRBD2 CASSAGDYTDTQYF TGTGCCAGCAGTGCGGGGGACTACACAGATACGCAGTATTTT
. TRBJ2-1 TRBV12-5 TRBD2 CASGLVQAGGRYEQFF TGTGCTAGTGGTTTGGTACAAGCGGGGGGGCGATATGAGCAGTTCTTC
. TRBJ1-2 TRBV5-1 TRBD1 CASSSDGTVGGYTF TGCGCCAGCAGCTCGGACGGGACAGTTGGTGGCTACACCTTC
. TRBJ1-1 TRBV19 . CASIRRDPNTEAFF TGTGCCAGTATTAGGAGGGATCCGAACACTGAAGCTTTCTTT
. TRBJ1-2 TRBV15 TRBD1 CATSRDQIGTGENYGYTF TGTGCCACCAGCAGAGATCAGATCGGGACAGGGGAAAACTATGGCTACACCTTC
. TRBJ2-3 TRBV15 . CATSRDLRDTQYF TGTGCCACCAGCAGAGACCTAAGAGATACGCAGTATTTT
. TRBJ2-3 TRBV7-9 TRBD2 CASSPWLAGENTDTQYF TGTGCCAGCAGCCCTTGGTTAGCGGGGGAGAACACAGATACGCAGTATTTT
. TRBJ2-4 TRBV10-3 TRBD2 CATRGGAAKNIQYF TGTGCCACCCGCGGGGGGGCGGCCAAAAACATTCAGTACTTC
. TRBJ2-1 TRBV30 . CAWSVLGVPYNEQFF TGTGCCTGGAGTGTACTCGGGGTCCCCTACAATGAGCAGTTCTTC
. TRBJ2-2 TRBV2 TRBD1 CASSEMRAGGAMANTGELFF TGTGCCAGCAGTGAAATGAGAGCAGGGGGTGCGATGGCGAACACCGGGGAGCTGTTTTTT
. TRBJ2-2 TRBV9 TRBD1 CASSFRQGADTGELFF TGTGCCAGCAGCTTCAGACAGGGGGCTGACACCGGGGAGCTGTTTTTT
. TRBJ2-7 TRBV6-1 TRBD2 CASSEWSSGAGNF TGTGCCAGCAGTGAATGGTCTAGCGGGGCGGGAAACTTC
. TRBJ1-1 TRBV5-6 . CASSHTPRTEAFF TGTGCCAGCAGCCACACGCCACGAACTGAAGCTTTCTTT
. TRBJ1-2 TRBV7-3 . CASSLNGGPNYGYTF TGTGCCAGCAGCTTAAACGGGGGGCCCAACTATGGCTACACCTTC
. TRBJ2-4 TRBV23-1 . CASSQGRGDEAKNIQYF TGCGCCAGCAGTCAGGGGAGGGGGGATGAGGCCAAAAACATTCAGTACTTC
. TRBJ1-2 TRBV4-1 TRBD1 CASSQPFIRDRGYGYTF TGCGCCAGCAGCCAACCCTTCATCCGGGACAGGGGTTATGGCTACACCTTC
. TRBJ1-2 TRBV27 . CASSLSFVGRNNGYTF TGTGCCAGCAGTTTATCTTTCGTGGGCAGAAATAATGGCTACACCTTC
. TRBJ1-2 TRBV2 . CASSGGYGYTF TGTGCCAGCAGTGGAGGGTATGGCTACACCTTC
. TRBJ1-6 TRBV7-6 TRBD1 CASSPTMDRNSPLHF TGTGCCAGCAGCCCCACCATGGACAGGAATTCACCCCTCCACTTT
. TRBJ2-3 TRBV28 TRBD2 CASAGGTSGLDTQYF TGTGCCAGCGCCGGAGGGACTAGCGGCCTAGATACGCAGTATTTT
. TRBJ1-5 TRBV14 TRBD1 CASSPGTGFDQPQHF TGTGCCAGCAGCCCCGGGACAGGGTTCGATCAGCCCCAGCATTTT
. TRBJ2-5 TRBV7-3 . CASSSVVPGTQYF TGTGCCAGCAGCTCCGTGGTCCCGGGGACCCAGTACTTC
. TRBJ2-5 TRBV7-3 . CASSFGRDGETQYF TGTGCCAGCAGCTTCGGCAGGGATGGGGAGACCCAGTACTTC
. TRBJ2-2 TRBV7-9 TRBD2 CASSSASGGPGTGELFF TGTGCCAGCAGCTCCGCCAGCGGGGGGCCTGGAACCGGGGAGCTGTTTTTT
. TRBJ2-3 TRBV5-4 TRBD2 CASSPGGGASDTQYF TGTGCCAGCAGCCCCGGCGGGGGGGCATCAGATACGCAGTATTTT
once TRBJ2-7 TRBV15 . CATSRDRGFGVEQYF TGTGCCACCAGCAGAGATCGGGGGTTCGGAGTCGAGCAGTACTTC